The clone carrying this TCR beta chain was seen once. Its antigen is currently unknown. This sample is drawn from a study of cytomegalovirus exposure and HLA in healthy donors. Study in general: HLA-typed donors were the source of around 77 million unique TCRs held in an early data release. Study conclusions and caveats: According to the study, roughly 160 TCR beta chains were cytomegalovirus-associated.

The PCR ran on 60 Vbeta and 13 Jbeta primers. The data were produced by immunoSEQ multiplex PCR, yet TCRdb's version contains in-frame clones alone and is incomplete. Of 150,000 to 200,000 clones in the sample, around 81% were seen once. This CDR3 contains 16 residues. CDR1 and CDR2 (germline): MGHRA, YSYEKL. The V and J ends lost 3 bases and 1 base respectively, with 10 bases between them. Specimen: PBMCs. This receptor was obtained from a woman in her twenties or thirties in good health and CMV-seronegative. V usage is TRBV4-1 and J usage is TRBJ2-6, with a weak D call TRBD1 (6 bases). This chain's CDR3 is CASSQATGSGANVLTF. The CDR3 DNA reads as TGCGCCAGCAGCCAGGCCACAGGGTCTGGGGCCAACGTCCTGACTTTC.